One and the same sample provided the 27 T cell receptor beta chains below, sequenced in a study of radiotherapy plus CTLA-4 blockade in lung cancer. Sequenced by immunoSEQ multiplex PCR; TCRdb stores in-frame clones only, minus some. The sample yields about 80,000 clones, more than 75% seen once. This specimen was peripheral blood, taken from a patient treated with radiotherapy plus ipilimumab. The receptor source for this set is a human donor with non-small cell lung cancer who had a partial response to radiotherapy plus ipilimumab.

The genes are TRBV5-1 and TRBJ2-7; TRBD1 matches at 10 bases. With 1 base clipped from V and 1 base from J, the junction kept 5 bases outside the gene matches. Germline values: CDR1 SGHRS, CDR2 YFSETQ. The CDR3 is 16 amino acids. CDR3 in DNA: TGCGCCAGCAGCTTGCCCGGACAGGGGGTTTCCTACGAGCAGTACTTC. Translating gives CASSLPGQGVSYEQYF.

The CDR3 sequence is CASTVQGANTEAFF. DNA of the CDR3: TGTGCCAGCACCGTACAGGGGGCGAACACTGAAGCTTTCTTT. The V and J genes are TRBV6-5 and TRBJ1-1, with 9 bases identical to TRBD1. Germline CDR1 MNHEY, CDR2 SVGAGI. J was trimmed by 1 base and V by 7 bases; bases with no gene match: 4. The CDR3 loop spans 14 amino acids.

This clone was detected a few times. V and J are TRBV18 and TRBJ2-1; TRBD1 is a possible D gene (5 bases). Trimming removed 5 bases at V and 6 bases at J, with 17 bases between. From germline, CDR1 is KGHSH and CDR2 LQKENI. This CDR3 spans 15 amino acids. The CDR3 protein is CASSSAIQQANEQFF. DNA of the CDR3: TGTGCCAGCTCAAGCGCCATACAACAGGCCAATGAGCAGTTCTTC.

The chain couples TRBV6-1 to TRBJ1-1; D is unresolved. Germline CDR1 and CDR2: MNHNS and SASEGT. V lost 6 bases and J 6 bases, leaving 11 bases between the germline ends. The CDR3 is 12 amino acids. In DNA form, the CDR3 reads TGTGCCAGCAGAAGAGGGATCTCTGAAGCTTTCTTT. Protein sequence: CASRRGISEAFF.

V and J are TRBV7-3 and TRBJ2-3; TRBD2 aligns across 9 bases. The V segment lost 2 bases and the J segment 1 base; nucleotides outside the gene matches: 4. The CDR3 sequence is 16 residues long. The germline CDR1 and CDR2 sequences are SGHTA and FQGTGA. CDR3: CASSLDGGRGTDTQYF. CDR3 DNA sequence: TGTGCCAGCAGCTTAGACGGCGGGAGGGGCACAGATACGCAGTATTTT.

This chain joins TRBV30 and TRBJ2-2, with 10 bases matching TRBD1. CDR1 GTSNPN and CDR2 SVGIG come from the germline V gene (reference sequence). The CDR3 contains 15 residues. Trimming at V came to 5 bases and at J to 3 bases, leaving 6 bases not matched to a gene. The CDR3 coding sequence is TGTGCCTGGGGAGGGACAGGGGCTGACACCGGGGAGCTGTTTTTT. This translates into CAWGGTGADTGELFF.

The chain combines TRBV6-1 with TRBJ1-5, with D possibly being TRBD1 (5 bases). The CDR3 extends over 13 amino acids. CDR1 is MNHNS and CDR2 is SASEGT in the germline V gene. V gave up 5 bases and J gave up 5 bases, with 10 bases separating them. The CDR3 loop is CASSRQWDQPQHF. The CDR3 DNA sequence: TGTGCCAGCAGTCGACAGTGGGATCAGCCCCAGCATTTT.

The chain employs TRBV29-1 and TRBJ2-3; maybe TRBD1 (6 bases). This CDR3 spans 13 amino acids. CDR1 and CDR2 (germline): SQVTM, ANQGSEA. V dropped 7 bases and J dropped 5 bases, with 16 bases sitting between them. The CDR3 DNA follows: TGCAGCGCCTCCCACTCAGGGGTAGATACGCAGTATTTT. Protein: CSASHSGVDTQYF.

The CDR3 sequence: CASSPGRGQVETQYF. CDR3 DNA sequence: TGTGCCAGCAGTCCGGGTCGAGGACAGGTCGAGACCCAGTACTTC. V gene TRBV28 combines with J gene TRBJ2-5; 7 bases match TRBD1. The germline V gene encodes CDR1 MDHEN and CDR2 SYDVKM. J was trimmed by 5 bases and V by 5 bases; bases with no gene match: 11. CDR3 length: 15 residues.

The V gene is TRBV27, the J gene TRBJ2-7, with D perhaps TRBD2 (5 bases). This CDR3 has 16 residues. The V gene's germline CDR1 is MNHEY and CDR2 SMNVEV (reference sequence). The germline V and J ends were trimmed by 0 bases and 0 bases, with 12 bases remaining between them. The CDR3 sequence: CASSLSGVGGSYEQYF. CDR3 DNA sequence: TGTGCCAGCAGTTTATCCGGTGTTGGAGGCTCCTACGAGCAGTACTTC.

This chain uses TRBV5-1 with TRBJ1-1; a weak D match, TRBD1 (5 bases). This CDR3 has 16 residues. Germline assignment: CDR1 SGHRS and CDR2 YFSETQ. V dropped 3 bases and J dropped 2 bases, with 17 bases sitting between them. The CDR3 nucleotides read TGCGCCAGCAGCTACTACTCACAGGCGTCTAACACTGAAGCTTTCTTT. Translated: CASSYYSQASNTEAFF. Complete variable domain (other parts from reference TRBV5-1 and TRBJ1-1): KAGVTQTPRYLIKTRGQQVTLSCSPISGHRSVSWYQQTPGQGLQFLFEYFSETQRNKGNFPGRFSGRQFSNSRSEMNVSTLELGDSALYLCASSYYSQASNTEAFFGQGTRLTVV.

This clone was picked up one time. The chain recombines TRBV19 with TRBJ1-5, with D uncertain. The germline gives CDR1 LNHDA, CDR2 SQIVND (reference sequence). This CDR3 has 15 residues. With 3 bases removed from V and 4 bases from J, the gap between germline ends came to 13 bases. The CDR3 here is CASSMVVGENQPQHF. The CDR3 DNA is TGTGCCAGTAGTATGGTCGTCGGGGAAAATCAGCCCCAGCATTTT. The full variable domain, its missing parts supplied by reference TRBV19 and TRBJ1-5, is DGGITQSPKYLFRKEGQNVTLSCEQNLNHDAMYWYRQDPGQGLRLIYYSQIVNDFQKGDIAEGYSVSREKKESFPLTVTSAQKNPTAFYLCASSMVVGENQPQHFGDGTRLSIL.

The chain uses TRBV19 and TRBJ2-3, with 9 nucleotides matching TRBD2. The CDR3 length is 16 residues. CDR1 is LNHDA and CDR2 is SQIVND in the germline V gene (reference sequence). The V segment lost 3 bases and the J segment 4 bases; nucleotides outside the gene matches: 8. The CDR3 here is CASSISSGNIADTQYF. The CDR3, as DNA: TGTGCCAGTAGTATTTCTAGCGGGAATATCGCAGATACGCAGTATTTT.

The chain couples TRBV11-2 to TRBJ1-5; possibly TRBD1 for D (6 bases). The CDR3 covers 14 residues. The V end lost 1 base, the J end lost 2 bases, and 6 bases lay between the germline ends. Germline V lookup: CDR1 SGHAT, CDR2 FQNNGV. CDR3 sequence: CASSLAGGNQPQHF. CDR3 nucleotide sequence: TGTGCCAGCAGCTTAGCAGGGGGCAATCAGCCCCAGCATTTT.

The CDR3 bases are TGTGCCAGTAGTATTAGGGCAGGGGGCTACAATGAGCAGTTCTTC. As protein: CASSIRAGGYNEQFF. The gene calls are TRBV19 and TRBJ2-1; 7 bases line up with TRBD1. Germline values: CDR1 LNHDA, CDR2 SQIVND (reference sequence). Trimming cost V 3 bases and J 3 bases; bases outside gene matches: 5. This CDR3 region has 15 residues.

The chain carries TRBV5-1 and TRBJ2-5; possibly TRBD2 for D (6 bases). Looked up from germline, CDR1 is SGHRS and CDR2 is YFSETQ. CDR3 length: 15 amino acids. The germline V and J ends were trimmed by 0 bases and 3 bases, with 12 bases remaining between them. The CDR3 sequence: CASSLVGGTKETQYF. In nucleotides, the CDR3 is TGCGCCAGCAGCTTGGTGGGGGGAACAAAAGAGACCCAGTACTTC.

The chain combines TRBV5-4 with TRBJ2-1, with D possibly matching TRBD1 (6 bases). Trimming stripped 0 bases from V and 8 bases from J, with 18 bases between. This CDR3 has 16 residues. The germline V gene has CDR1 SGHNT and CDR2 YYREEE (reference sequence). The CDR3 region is CASSLVGQGFGHEQFF. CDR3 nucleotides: TGTGCCAGCAGCTTGGTGGGTCAGGGGTTTGGGCATGAGCAGTTCTTC. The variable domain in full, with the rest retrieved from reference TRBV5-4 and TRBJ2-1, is ETGVTQSPTHLIKTRGQQVTLRCSSQSGHNTVSWYQQALGQGPQFIFQYYREEENGRGNFPPRFSGLQFPNYSSELNVNALELDDSALYLCASSLVGQGFGHEQFFGPGTRLTVL.

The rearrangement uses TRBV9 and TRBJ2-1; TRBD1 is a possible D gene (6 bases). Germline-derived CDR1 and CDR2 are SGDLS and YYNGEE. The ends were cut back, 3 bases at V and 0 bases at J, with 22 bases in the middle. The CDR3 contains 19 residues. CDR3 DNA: TGTGCCAGCAGCGCCCCGGACAGCCCCTCTTTAAGCTCCTACAATGAGCAGTTCTTC. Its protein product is CASSAPDSPSLSSYNEQFF.

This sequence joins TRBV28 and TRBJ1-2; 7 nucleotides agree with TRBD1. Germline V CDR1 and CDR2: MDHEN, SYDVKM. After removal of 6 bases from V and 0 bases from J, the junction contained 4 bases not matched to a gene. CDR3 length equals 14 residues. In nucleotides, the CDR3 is TGTGCCAGCAGGATTGGGACAGCTAACTATGGCTACACCTTC. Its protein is CASRIGTANYGYTF.

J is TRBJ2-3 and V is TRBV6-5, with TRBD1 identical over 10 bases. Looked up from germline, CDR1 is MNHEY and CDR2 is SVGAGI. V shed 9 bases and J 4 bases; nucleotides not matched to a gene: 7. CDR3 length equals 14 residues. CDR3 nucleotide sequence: TGTGCCAGTTCCCGGGACAGGGGCTCAGATACGCAGTATTTT. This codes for CASSRDRGSDTQYF.

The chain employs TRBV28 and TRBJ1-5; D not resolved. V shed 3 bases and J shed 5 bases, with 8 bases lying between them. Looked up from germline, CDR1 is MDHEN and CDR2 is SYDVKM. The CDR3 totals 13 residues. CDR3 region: CASSFPSHQPQHF. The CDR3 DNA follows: TGTGCCAGCAGTTTCCCTTCCCATCAGCCCCAGCATTTT.

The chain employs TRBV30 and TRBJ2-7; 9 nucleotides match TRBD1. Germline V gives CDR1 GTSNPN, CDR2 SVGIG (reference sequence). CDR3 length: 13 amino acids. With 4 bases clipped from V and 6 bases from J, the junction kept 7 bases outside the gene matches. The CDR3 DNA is TGTGCCTGGATAAGGGACAGGGTAACCGAGCAGTACTTC. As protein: CAWIRDRVTEQYF.

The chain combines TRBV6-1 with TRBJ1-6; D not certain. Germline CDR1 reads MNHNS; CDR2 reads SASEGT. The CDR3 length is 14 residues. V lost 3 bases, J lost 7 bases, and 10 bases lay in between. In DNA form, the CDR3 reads TGTGCCAGCAGTGAGATAGAGGGAAATTCACCCCTCCACTTT. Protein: CASSEIEGNSPLHF.

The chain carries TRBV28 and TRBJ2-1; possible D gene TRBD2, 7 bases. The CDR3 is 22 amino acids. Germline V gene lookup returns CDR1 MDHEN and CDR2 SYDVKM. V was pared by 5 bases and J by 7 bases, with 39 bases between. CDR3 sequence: CASSRTSTMGGAKGGRRNEQFF. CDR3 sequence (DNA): TGTGCCAGCAGTCGGACCTCGACAATGGGGGGGGCGAAGGGCGGGAGAAGGAATGAGCAGTTCTTC.

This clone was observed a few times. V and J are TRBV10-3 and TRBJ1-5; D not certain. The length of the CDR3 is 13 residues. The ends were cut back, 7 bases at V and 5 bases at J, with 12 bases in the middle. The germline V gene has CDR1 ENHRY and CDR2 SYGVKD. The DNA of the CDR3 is TGTGCCATCACCAGAGGGCTGGATCAGCCCCAGCATTTT. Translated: CAITRGLDQPQHF.

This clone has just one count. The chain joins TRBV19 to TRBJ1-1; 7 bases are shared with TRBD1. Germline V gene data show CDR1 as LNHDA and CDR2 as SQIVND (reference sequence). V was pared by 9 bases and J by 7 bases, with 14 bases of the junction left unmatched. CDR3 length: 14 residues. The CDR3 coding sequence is TGTGCCAGCTCCGACAGGGAAGGAAGGTTTGAAGCTTTCTTT. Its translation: CASSDREGRFEAFF.

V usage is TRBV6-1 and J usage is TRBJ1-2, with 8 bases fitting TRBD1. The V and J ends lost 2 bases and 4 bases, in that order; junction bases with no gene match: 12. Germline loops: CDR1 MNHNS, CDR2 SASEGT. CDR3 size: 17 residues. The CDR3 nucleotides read TGTGCCAGCAGTGAACGAGCGGACAGGGCGGTCTTCTATGGCTACACCTTC. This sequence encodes CASSERADRAVFYGYTF.